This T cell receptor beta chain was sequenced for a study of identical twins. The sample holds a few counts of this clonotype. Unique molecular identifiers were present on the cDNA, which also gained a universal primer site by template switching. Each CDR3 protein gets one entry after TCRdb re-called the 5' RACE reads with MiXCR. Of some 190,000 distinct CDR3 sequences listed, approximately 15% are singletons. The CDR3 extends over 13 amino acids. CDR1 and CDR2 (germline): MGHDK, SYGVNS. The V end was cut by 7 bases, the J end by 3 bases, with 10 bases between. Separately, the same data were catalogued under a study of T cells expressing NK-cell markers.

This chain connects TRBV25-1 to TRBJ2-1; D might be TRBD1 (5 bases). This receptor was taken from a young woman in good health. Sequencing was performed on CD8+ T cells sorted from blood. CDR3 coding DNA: TGTGCCAGCACTTATGACAGCTACAATGAGCAGTTCTTC. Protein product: CASTYDSYNEQFF.